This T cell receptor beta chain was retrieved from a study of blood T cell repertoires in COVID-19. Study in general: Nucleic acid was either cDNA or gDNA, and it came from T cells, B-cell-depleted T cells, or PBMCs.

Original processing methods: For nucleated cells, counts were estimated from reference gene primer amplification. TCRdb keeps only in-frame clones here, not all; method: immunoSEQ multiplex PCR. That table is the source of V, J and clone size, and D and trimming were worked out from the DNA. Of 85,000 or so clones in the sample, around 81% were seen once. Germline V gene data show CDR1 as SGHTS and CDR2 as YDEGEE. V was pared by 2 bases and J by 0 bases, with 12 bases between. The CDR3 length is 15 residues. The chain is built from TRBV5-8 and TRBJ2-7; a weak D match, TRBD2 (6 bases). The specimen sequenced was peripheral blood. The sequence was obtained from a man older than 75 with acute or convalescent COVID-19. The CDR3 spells CASSFSGGGSYEQYF. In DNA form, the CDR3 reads TGTGCCAGCAGCTTTTCCGGGGGAGGCTCCTACGAGCAGTACTTC.